The clone carrying this T cell receptor (beta chain) was counted between two and nine times. These data are taken from a study of T-cell memory formation after mild COVID-19. Each CDR3 protein is one row after TCRdb ran MiXCR on the 5' RACE reads. The repertoire holds fewer than 70,000 distinct CDR3 sequences, more than 8% seen once, with 1.2% in the top ten. The V end lost 1 base, the J end lost 11 bases, and 15 bases lay between the germline ends. The CDR3 sequence is 15 residues long. The rearrangement uses TRBV12-3 or TRBV12-4 and TRBJ1-6, with a weak D call TRBD1 (6 bases). The clonotype comes from a man aged 18 to 30 who had mild COVID-19 (a few samples of this study predate the infection). Cell type and time point are not known. The specimen sequenced was PBMCs or a T cell subset sorted from them (not recorded which). Here the CDR3 reads CASSLGQGLGAPLHF. CDR3 in DNA: TGTGCCAGCAGTTTAGGGCAGGGGTTAGGTGCACCCCTCCACTTT.